The clone carrying this T cell receptor (beta chain) has only a few counts. The data were taken from a study of Ad26.COV2.S vaccination and SARS-CoV-2 variants. TCRdb's copy holds only in-frame clones and misses some; the assay was immunoSEQ multiplex PCR. Here the sample spans about 400,000 clones, approximately 87% being singletons. V shed 5 bases and J 0 bases; nucleotides not matched to a gene: 8. From germline, CDR1 is SGHTA and CDR2 FQGNSA. CDR3 length: 17 amino acids. The treatment was: over 15 received Ad26.COV2.S at low or high dose, single or two shots; roughly 5 received placebo; per-sample allocation not given. Samples came from day 63 after the first vaccine or placebo injection.

The specimen comprised peripheral blood, sampled in a trial of Ad26.COV2.S vaccine versus placebo. The chain is built from TRBV7-2 and TRBJ1-4, with TRBD1 identical over 8 bases. This clonotype was sampled from a person between 18 and 65 years old who received the Ad26.COV2.S COVID-19 vaccine or a placebo. The CDR3 loop is CASSPRGQAATNEKLFF. The DNA of the CDR3 is TGTGCCAGCAGCCCCCGGGGACAGGCCGCAACTAATGAAAAACTGTTTTTT.